This record looks at one T cell receptor beta chain sequence and its context. The data were obtained in a study of blood T cell repertoires in COVID-19. Whole-study context: From T cells, B-cell-depleted T cells, or PBMCs came the material, which was cDNA or gDNA.

Individuals drawn from approximately 26 US areas were about 18 to 90 years old. Clinical history reported by participants formed the basis on which cohorts were assigned. Measured with immunoSEQ multiplex PCR; TCRdb has only the in-frame clones, and not every one. The sample contains a few hundred thousand clones, about 86% of which appear only once. Germline V gene lookup returns CDR1 KGHSH and CDR2 LQKENI. The CDR3 has 16 amino acids. With V trimmed by 3 bases and J by 6 bases, 6 bases remained unmatched. Sequencing input: PBMCs or T cells enriched from blood (not recorded which). The chain has TRBV18 and TRBJ1-6; 9 bases are a match to TRBD1. This receptor was obtained from a man aged 25-40 years with acute COVID-19. CDR3 sequence reads: CASSPTGTGFNSPLHF. DNA of the CDR3: TGTGCCAGCTCACCTACCGGGACAGGGTTTAATTCACCCCTCCACTTT.